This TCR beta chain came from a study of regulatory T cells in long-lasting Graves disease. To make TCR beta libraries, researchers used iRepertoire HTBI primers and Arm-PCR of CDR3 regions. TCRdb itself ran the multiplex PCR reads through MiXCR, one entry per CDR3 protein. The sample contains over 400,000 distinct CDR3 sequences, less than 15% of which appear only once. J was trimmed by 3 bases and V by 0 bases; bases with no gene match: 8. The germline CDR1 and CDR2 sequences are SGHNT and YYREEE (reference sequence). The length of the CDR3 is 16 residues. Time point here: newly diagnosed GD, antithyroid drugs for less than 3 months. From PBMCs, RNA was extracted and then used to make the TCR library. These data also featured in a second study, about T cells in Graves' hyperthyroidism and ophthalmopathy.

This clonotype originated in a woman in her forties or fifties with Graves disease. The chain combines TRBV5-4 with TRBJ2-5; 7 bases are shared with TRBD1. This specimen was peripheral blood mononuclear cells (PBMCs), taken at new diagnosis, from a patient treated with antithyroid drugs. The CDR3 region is CASSLDLTGPEETQYF. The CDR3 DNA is TGTGCCAGCAGCTTGGACCTGACAGGGCCTGAAGAGACCCAGTACTTC.